This section outlines one TCR beta chain sequence together with its context. The data were taken from a study of OX40 agonist ivuxolimab in advanced cancers. On the study more broadly: Patients' therapy was ivuxolimab, an antibody that acts as an agonist of OX40 (CD134). Dosing consisted of intravenous ivuxolimab at 0.01 to 10 mg/kg every 2 weeks. Enrolled patients in dose escalation had cancers that were hepatocellular carcinoma, melanoma, renal cell or head and neck cancer.

Germline-derived CDR1 and CDR2 are SEHNR and FQNEAQ (reference sequence). The CDR3 spans 14 residues. V trimming: 3 bases; J trimming: 3 bases; junction bases outside the gene matches: 1. Sequencing used immunoSEQ multiplex PCR; TCRdb keeps in-frame clones, though not all of them. This table has around 90,000 clones, around 86% appearing once. This chain links TRBV7-9 with TRBJ2-3; TRBD2 agrees at 9 bases. The material sequenced was CD4+ or CD8+ T cells sorted from blood, taken in a trial of the OX40 agonist ivuxolimab. The sequence derives from an adult with an advanced solid tumor such as melanoma, head and neck, liver or kidney cancer. For the CDR3, the DNA is TGTGCCAGCAGCTTGCGGGGGGGAACAGATACGCAGTATTTT. It encodes CASSLRGGTDTQYF.